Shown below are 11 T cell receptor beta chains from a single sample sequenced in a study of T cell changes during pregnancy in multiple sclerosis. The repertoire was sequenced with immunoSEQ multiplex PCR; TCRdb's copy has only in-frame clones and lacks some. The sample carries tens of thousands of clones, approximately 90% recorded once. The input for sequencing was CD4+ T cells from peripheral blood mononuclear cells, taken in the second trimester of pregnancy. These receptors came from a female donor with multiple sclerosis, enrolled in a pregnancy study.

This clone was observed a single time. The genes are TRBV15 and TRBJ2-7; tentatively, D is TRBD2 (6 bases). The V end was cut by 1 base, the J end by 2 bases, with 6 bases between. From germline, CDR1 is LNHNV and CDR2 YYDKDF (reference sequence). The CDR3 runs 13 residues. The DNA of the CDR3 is TGTGCCACCAGCAGAGGCGGGACCTACGAGCAGTACTTC. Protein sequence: CATSRGGTYEQYF.

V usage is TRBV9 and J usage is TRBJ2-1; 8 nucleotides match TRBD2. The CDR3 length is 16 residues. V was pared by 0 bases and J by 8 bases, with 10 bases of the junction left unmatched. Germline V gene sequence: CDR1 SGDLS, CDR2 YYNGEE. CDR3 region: CASSVDGGRLTYEQFF. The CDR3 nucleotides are TGTGCCAGCAGCGTAGACGGCGGGAGGTTGACGTATGAGCAGTTCTTC.

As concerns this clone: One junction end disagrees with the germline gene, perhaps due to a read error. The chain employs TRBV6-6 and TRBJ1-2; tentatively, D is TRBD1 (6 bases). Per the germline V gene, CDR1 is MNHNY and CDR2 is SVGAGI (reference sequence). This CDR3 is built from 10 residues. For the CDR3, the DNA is TGTGCCAGCAGGCGGACAGATTTCCACTTC. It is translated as CASRRTDFHF.

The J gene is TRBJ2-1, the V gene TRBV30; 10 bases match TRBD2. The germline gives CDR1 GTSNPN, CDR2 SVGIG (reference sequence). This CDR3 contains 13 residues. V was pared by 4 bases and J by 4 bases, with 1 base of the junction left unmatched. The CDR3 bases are TGTGCCTGGAAGCGGGGGGGGTACAATGAGCAGTTCTTC. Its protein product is CAWKRGGYNEQFF.

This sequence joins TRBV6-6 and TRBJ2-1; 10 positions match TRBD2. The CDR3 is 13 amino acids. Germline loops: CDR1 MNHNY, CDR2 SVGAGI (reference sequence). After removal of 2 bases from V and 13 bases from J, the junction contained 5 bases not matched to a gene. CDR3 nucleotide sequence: TGTGCCAGCAGTTACCGAGCGGGGGGGACACAGTTCTTC. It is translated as CASSYRAGGTQFF.

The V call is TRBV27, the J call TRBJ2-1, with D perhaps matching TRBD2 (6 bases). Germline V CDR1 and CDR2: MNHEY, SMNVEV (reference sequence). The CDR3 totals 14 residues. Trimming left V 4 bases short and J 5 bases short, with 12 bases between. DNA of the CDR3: TGTGCCAGCAGTTGGCGGGACGCCGACAATGAGCAGTTCTTC. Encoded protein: CASSWRDADNEQFF.

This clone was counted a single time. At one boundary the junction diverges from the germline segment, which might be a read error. Here the CDR3 reads CASSLEVLYGYTF. The CDR3 nucleotides read TGTGCCAGCAGCCTAGAGGTACTCTATGGCTACACCTTC. The V and J genes are TRBV11-3 and TRBJ1-2; D is unclear. CDR1 and CDR2 from the germline V gene are SGHNT and YENEEA. The CDR3 loop spans 13 amino acids. Full variable domain (rest looked up from reference TRBV11-3 and TRBJ1-2): EAGVVQSPRYKIIEKKQPVAFWCNPISGHNTLYWYLQNLGQGPELLIRYENEEAVDDSQLPKDRFSAERLKGVDSTLKIQPAELGDSAVYLCASSLEVLYGYTFGSGTRLTVV.

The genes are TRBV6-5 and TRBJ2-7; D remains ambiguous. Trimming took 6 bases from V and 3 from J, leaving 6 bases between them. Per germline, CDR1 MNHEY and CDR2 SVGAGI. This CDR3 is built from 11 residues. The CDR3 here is CASSNIYEQYF. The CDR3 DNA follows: TGTGCCAGCAGCAACATCTACGAGCAGTACTTC.

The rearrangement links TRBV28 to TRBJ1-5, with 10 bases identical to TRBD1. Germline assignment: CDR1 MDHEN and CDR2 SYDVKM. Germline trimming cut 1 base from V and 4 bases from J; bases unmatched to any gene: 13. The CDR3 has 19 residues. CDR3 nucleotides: TGTGCCAGCAGTTTATTGGGACAGGGGCCGTTCGGAGGGAATCAGCCCCAGCATTTT. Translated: CASSLLGQGPFGGNQPQHF.

CDR3 DNA: TGTGCCATCAGCCAGGGACAGGGCTCGAACACTGAAGCTTTCTTT. This codes for CAISQGQGSNTEAFF. The J gene is TRBJ1-1, the V gene TRBV10-3, with 9 bases aligning to TRBD1. V shed 6 bases, J shed 1 base, and the junction held 6 bases outside the gene matches. CDR1 is ENHRY, CDR2 SYGVKD, per germline. The CDR3 has 15 residues.

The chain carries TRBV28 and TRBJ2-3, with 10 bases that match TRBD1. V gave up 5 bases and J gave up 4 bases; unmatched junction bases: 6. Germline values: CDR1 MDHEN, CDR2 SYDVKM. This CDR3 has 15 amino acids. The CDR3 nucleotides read TGTGCCAGCAGTCCGACAGGGGGCGGAGCAGATACGCAGTATTTT. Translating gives CASSPTGGGADTQYF.